The rows below give T cell receptor beta chains drawn from one sample of a study of shared clonotypes between healthy human individuals. This table comes from immunoSEQ multiplex PCR, and its TCRdb copy is limited to in-frame clones, with some not included. This table holds about a million clones, 65% to 75% found once. Sequencing was carried out using memory CD4+ T cells sorted from blood. All receptors derive from a man aged 18 to 35 in good health. The CDR3 runs from the conserved cysteine through the conserved F or W. The order of the fields is D gene, clone size, J gene, V gene, CDR3 protein, CDR3 DNA. A D gene is named only where the DNA matches it firmly. For some rows the clone size is stated as once, few or many, or as a class when expanded; others skip it.

- - TRBJ2-3 TRBV21-1 CTCGTSGGTDTQYF TGTACGTGCGGAACTAGCGGGGGGACAGATACGCAGTATTTT
- - TRBJ1-5 TRBV6-5 CTVWESQHF TGCACCGTTTGGGAATCCCAGCATTTT
- - TRBJ1-5 TRBV28 CASRGHSFPDNQPQHF TGTGCCAGCCGAGGACATAGTTTCCCCGACAATCAGCCCCAGCATTTT
TRBD2 - TRBJ2-5 TRBV2 CASSPHGLAEETQYF TGTGCCAGCAGTCCCCACGGACTAGCGGAAGAGACCCAGTACTTC
TRBD2 - TRBJ2-3 TRBV27 CASSFSGRYADTQYF TGTGCCAGCAGTTTTAGCGGGAGATATGCAGATACGCAGTATTTT
TRBD1 - TRBJ2-7 TRBV19 CASSIGSGQVAYEQYF TGTGCCAGTAGTATAGGATCAGGACAGGTGGCCTACGAGCAGTACTTC
- - TRBJ1-1 TRBV5-1 CASSFGGSNTEAFF TGCGCCAGCAGCTTCGGGGGTTCGAACACTGAAGCTTTCTTT
TRBD1 many TRBJ1-1 TRBV28 CASTGQGKNTEAFF TGTGCCAGCACCGGACAGGGGAAGAACACTGAAGCTTTCTTT
TRBD2 - TRBJ2-1 TRBV10-3 CAISNVESGMIYNEQFF TGTGCCATCAGTAATGTAGAAAGCGGGATGATCTACAATGAGCAGTTCTTC
- - TRBJ2-7 TRBV6-1 CASTGTEAPYEQYF TGTGCCAGCACCGGGACCGAGGCGCCCTACGAGCAGTACTTC
TRBD1 - TRBJ1-5 TRBV7-2 CASSPTGAQPQHF TGTGCCAGCAGCCCGACAGGGGCCCAGCCCCAGCATTTT
- - TRBJ1-6 TRBV19 CASSTGNGNNSPLHF TGTGCCAGTAGTACGGGGAATGGAAATAATTCACCCCTCCACTTT
- once TRBJ2-1 TRBV7-2 CASRDVAFYNEQFF TGTGCCAGCAGGGACGTGGCCTTCTACAATGAGCAGTTCTTC
- - TRBJ1-4 TRBV19 CASTATGINEKLFF TGTGCCAGTACCGCGACAGGAATAAATGAAAAACTGTTTTTT
TRBD1 - TRBJ2-7 TRBV18 CASRPPGQTYEQYF TGTGCCAGTCGGCCTCCGGGACAGACCTACGAGCAGTACTTC
- once TRBJ1-2 TRBV28 CASSKDRNYGYTF TGTGCCAGCAGCAAAGACAGAAACTATGGCTACACCTTC
- few TRBJ2-7 TRBV5-4 CASSLDRPYEQYF TGTGCCAGCAGCTTAGACAGACCCTACGAGCAGTACTTC